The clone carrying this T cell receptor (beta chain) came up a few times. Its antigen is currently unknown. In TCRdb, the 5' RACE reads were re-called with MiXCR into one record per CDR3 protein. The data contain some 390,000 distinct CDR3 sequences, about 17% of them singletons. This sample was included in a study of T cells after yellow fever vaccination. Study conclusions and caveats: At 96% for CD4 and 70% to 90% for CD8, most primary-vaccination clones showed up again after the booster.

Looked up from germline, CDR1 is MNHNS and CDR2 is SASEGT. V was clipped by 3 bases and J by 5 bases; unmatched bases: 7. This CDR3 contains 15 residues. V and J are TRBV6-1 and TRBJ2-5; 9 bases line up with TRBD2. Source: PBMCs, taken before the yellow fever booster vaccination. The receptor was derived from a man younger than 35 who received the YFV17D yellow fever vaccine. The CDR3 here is CASSDVGLARETQYF. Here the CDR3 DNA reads TGTGCCAGCAGTGACGTGGGACTAGCCCGGGAGACCCAGTACTTC.